A single sample gave rise to the 25 T cell receptor beta chains below, sequenced in a study of blood T cell repertoires in COVID-19. Sequencing used immunoSEQ multiplex PCR; TCRdb keeps in-frame clones, though not all of them. The sample contains fewer than 200,000 clones, less than 90% of which appear only once. Input material: PBMCs or T cells enriched from blood (not recorded which). These receptors were taken from a human donor with acute COVID-19. The donor label of this sample is uncertain.

The rearrangement uses TRBV19 and TRBJ2-7; D is perhaps TRBD2 (7 bases). Trimming pared 5 bases from V and 3 bases from J, leaving 17 bases between. The CDR3 is 15 residues long. Germline V CDR1 and CDR2: LNHDA, SQIVND (reference sequence). In DNA form, the CDR3 reads TGTGCCAGTAGTCTTCGGGGCGGGGGCCTCTACGAGCAGTACTTC. Protein sequence: CASSLRGGGLYEQYF.

The gene calls are TRBV27 and TRBJ1-6; 7 bases fit TRBD1. CDR3 length equals 16 residues. J gave up 9 bases and V 6 bases, and 14 bases lay outside the gene matches. Germline CDR1 is MNHEY and CDR2 is SMNVEV (reference sequence). The CDR3 region is CASRTPTGDFSSPLHF. Written as DNA, the CDR3 is TGTGCCAGCAGAACACCTACAGGGGACTTTAGTTCACCCCTCCACTTT.

The chain combines TRBV19 with TRBJ2-1, with 7 bases identical to TRBD2. In germline, CDR1 is LNHDA, CDR2 SQIVND (reference sequence). The CDR3 is made up of 15 amino acids. V was clipped by 5 bases and J by 0 bases; unmatched bases: 4. The CDR3 DNA follows: TGTGCCAGTAGTGAGCGGGGAAGCTCCTACAATGAGCAGTTCTTC. Its protein product is CASSERGSSYNEQFF.

The rearrangement joins TRBV20-1 to TRBJ1-3; no reliable D call. Trimming cost V 3 bases and J 4 bases, with 13 bases left between them. The CDR3 is 14 amino acids. Germline assignment: CDR1 DFQATT and CDR2 SNEGSKA (reference sequence). The CDR3 protein is CSASLASGGNTIYF. CDR3 DNA sequence: TGCAGTGCTAGTCTAGCCTCTGGGGGAAACACCATATATTTT.

This chain joins TRBV15 and TRBJ1-1; D unclear. V was pared by 3 bases and J by 0 bases, with 14 bases between. The germline V gene encodes CDR1 LNHNV and CDR2 YYDKDF (reference sequence). CDR3 length: 16 amino acids. CDR3 protein: CATSREEGSMNTEAFF. CDR3 nucleotide sequence: TGTGCCACCAGCAGGGAGGAGGGCAGTATGAACACTGAAGCTTTCTTT.

CDR3 DNA sequence: TGTGCCACCGGACTAGTTTCTAGCGATACGCAGTATTTT. Protein: CATGLVSSDTQYF. This chain uses TRBV19 with TRBJ2-3; TRBD2 aligns across 7 bases. V gave up 10 bases and J gave up 6 bases; unmatched junction bases: 10. Germline V CDR1 and CDR2: LNHDA, SQIVND (reference sequence). This CDR3 spans 13 amino acids.

CDR3 residues: CASSPTPWDIYNSPLHF. In DNA form, the CDR3 reads TGTGCCAGCAGCCCGACGCCTTGGGACATCTATAATTCACCCCTCCACTTT. The chain has TRBV11-3 and TRBJ1-6; possibly TRBD1 for D (6 bases). Trimming left V 5 bases short and J 3 bases short, with 17 bases between. CDR3 length: 17 amino acids. CDR1 SGHNT and CDR2 YENEEA come from the germline V gene.

V usage is TRBV5-1 and J usage is TRBJ1-2; D possibly corresponds to TRBD1 (6 bases). The V end lost 2 bases, the J end lost 0 bases, and 11 bases lay between the germline ends. Per the germline V gene, CDR1 is SGHRS and CDR2 is YFSETQ. CDR3 length equals 15 residues. CDR3 region: CASSLQGTANYGYTF. The CDR3 DNA reads as TGCGCCAGCAGCTTACAGGGAACGGCTAACTATGGCTACACCTTC.

The genes are TRBV7-3 and TRBJ1-1; D is undetermined. V gave up 6 bases and J gave up 0 bases, with 11 bases separating them. CDR1 and CDR2 (germline): SGHTA, FQGTGA. The CDR3 consists of 14 residues. CDR3 region: CASSPALMNTEAFF. The CDR3 region has the DNA TGTGCCAGCAGTCCCGCACTTATGAACACTGAAGCTTTCTTT. Complete variable domain (other parts from reference TRBV7-3 and TRBJ1-1): GAGVSQTPSNKVTEKGKYVELRCDPISGHTALYWYRQSLGQGPEFLIYFQGTGAADDSGLPNDRFFAVRPEGSVSTLKIQRTERGDSAVYLCASSPALMNTEAFFGQGTRLTVV.

The chain employs TRBV7-9 and TRBJ1-1; D not resolved. The CDR3 is made up of 10 amino acids. Trimming stripped 6 bases from V and 7 bases from J, with 6 bases between. Germline CDR1 SEHNR, CDR2 FQNEAQ (reference sequence). CDR3 DNA sequence: TGTGCCAGCAGTCGGGGTGAAGCTTTCTTT. It yields the protein CASSRGEAFF.

This rearrangement joins TRBV3-1 (or the pseudogene TRBV3-2) to TRBJ1-6, with a weak D call TRBD1 (6 bases). Germline CDR1 LGHDT, CDR2 YNNKEL (reference sequence). Trimming cost V 4 bases and J 6 bases, with 13 bases left between them. The CDR3 is made up of 15 amino acids. The CDR3 region has the DNA TGTGCCAGCAGCCGGGGCGGGGGCGGTAATTCACCCCTCCACTTT. It translates to CASSRGGGGNSPLHF.

This chain connects TRBV18 to TRBJ2-7; D is ambiguous. The CDR3 consists of 13 residues. Germline CDR1 is KGHSH and CDR2 is LQKENI. V was clipped by 3 bases and J by 3 bases, with 9 bases between them. The CDR3: CASSPSPVYEQYF. CDR3 in DNA: TGTGCCAGCTCACCCTCCCCCGTCTACGAGCAGTACTTC.

The chain joins TRBV11-2 to TRBJ1-2, with D uncertain. Germline V lookup: CDR1 SGHAT, CDR2 FQNNGV. Trimming took off 2 bases at V and 8 bases at J, with 12 bases between the two ends. The CDR3 runs to 13 residues. The CDR3 is CASSLNGGGGYTF. CDR3 in DNA: TGTGCCAGCAGCTTAAACGGAGGAGGGGGCTACACCTTC.

The chain couples TRBV5-5 to TRBJ2-7; a weak D match, TRBD1 (5 bases). The V gene's germline CDR1 is SGHKS and CDR2 YYEKEE (reference sequence). CDR3 length: 15 residues. V was trimmed by 0 bases and J by 4 bases, leaving 14 bases between them. CDR3 loop: CASSLAAGRTYEQYF. The CDR3 DNA reads TGTGCCAGCAGCTTGGCGGCAGGGCGAACGTACGAGCAGTACTTC.

The chain uses TRBV2 and TRBJ2-3, with 8 bases identical to TRBD2. CDR1 is SNHLY, CDR2 FYNNEI, per germline. V trimming: 6 bases; J trimming: 1 base; junction bases outside the gene matches: 0. This CDR3 is 13 amino acids long. The DNA of the CDR3 is TGTGCCAGCAGGCGGGGGGGCACAGATACGCAGTATTTT. This sequence encodes CASRRGGTDTQYF.

This clone was seen just once. The chain combines TRBV18 with TRBJ2-2, with D possibly being TRBD1 (6 bases). V lost 5 bases to trimming and J lost 1 base, with 11 bases between them. Germline values: CDR1 KGHSH, CDR2 LQKENI. This CDR3 has 15 amino acids. CDR3 nucleotide sequence: TGTGCCAGCTCAGAACAACAGGGGAACACCGGGGAGCTGTTTTTT. Translation gives CASSEQQGNTGELFF.

J is TRBJ1-6 and V is TRBV7-2; possibly TRBD1 for D (6 bases). CDR3 length: 14 residues. The germline V gene has CDR1 SGHTA and CDR2 FQGNSA. Trimming left V 5 bases short and J 6 bases short, with 11 bases between. CDR3 residues: CASSLGQLNSPLHF. The CDR3 DNA reads as TGTGCCAGCAGCCTAGGACAGCTTAATTCACCCCTCCACTTT. The full variable domain, its missing parts supplied by reference TRBV7-2 and TRBJ1-6, is GAGVSQSPSNKVTEKGKDVELRCDPISGHTALYWYRQSLGQGLEFLIYFQGNSAPDKSGLPSDRFSAERTGGSVSTLTIQRTQQEDSAVYLCASSLGQLNSPLHFGNGTRLTVT.

The chain joins TRBV14 to TRBJ2-2; TRBD2 might be the D (7 bases). Germline assignment: CDR1 SGHDN and CDR2 FVKESK. Trimming pared 4 bases from V and 4 bases from J, leaving 19 bases between. This CDR3 comprises 17 residues. The CDR3 region has the DNA TGTGCCAGCAGCCGACAGACGGGGGGCGCCGTCACCGGGGAGCTGTTTTTT. This translates into CASSRQTGGAVTGELFF.

V usage is TRBV18 and J usage is TRBJ2-2; 10 nucleotides line up with TRBD1. The J segment lost 4 bases and the V segment lost 4 bases, leaving 6 bases of the junction unmatched. CDR3 size: 16 residues. In germline, CDR1 is KGHSH, CDR2 LQKENI. The CDR3 DNA sequence: TGTGCCAGCTCACACTCCGGGACAGGGGTCACCGGGGAGCTGTTTTTT. Translated: CASSHSGTGVTGELFF.

Concerning this clone itself: The identical CDR3 is also encoded by other nucleotide sequences in the sample. This chain connects TRBV18 to TRBJ2-7; a weak D match, TRBD2 (6 bases). The germline gives CDR1 KGHSH, CDR2 LQKENI. V gave up 3 bases and J gave up 2 bases, with 8 bases separating them. CDR3 length: 13 amino acids. DNA of the CDR3: TGTGCCAGCTCACCGGGACTTACCTACGAGCAGTACTTC. Its protein is CASSPGLTYEQYF.

This chain joins TRBV12-5 and TRBJ2-7, with TRBD2 matching over 7 bases. CDR1 is LGHNT and CDR2 is FRNRAP in the germline V gene. This CDR3 spans 13 amino acids. Germline trimming cut 6 bases from V and 1 base from J; bases unmatched to any gene: 3. This chain's CDR3 is CASGRGGSYEQYF. The CDR3 nucleotides are TGTGCTAGTGGGAGGGGAGGGTCCTACGAGCAGTACTTC.

J is TRBJ2-7 and V is TRBV14, with 7 bases aligning to TRBD1. Germline CDR1 is SGHDN and CDR2 is FVKESK. CDR3 length: 15 residues. With 4 bases clipped from V and 2 bases from J, the junction kept 8 bases outside the gene matches. The CDR3 reads CASSLLGQTAYEQYF. The CDR3 DNA is TGTGCCAGCAGCCTCCTGGGACAGACTGCCTACGAGCAGTACTTC.

The chain joins TRBV12-3 or TRBV12-4 to TRBJ2-7, with TRBD1 matching 7 bases. The CDR3 extends over 13 amino acids. V lost 5 bases, J lost 3 bases, and 4 bases stayed unmatched. The CDR3 DNA sequence: TGTGCCAGCAGTGTCCGGGACAGCTACGAGCAGTACTTC. It codes for CASSVRDSYEQYF.

The chain carries TRBV6-5 and TRBJ1-5; no clear D gene. The CDR3 contains 12 residues. The germline CDR1 and CDR2 sequences are MNHEY and SVGAGI. Trimming removed 6 bases from V and 6 bases from J, with 9 bases in between. DNA for the CDR3: TGTGCCAGCAGCTGGGAGGGTCAGCCCCAGCATTTT. The encoded protein is CASSWEGQPQHF.

The V gene is TRBV6-6, the J gene TRBJ2-6; D remains ambiguous. Per the germline V gene, CDR1 is MNHNY and CDR2 is SVGAGI (reference sequence). The length of the CDR3 is 15 residues. V lost 2 bases and J lost 2, with 7 bases in between. The DNA of the CDR3 is TGTGCCAGCAGTTACGTCGGAGCTGGGGCCAACGTCCTGACTTTC. Amino acid sequence: CASSYVGAGANVLTF.